This T cell receptor beta chain was sequenced for a study of T cell responses to AZD1222 COVID-19 vaccine. Study-wide results and caveats: Nearly half of spike-specific TCRs reportedly target variant regions that are unmutated in the B.1.351 and B.1.1.7 variants. Females made up more of the donors, who were largely white British, and clonal diversity may have come out too low.

Profiling relied on immunoSEQ multiplex PCR, and the TCRdb table lists in-frame clones only, not all of them. Of fewer than 150,000 clones in the sample, approximately 90% were seen once. This clone appeared a few times. Antigen specificity is unknown. The CDR3 is 13 amino acids. The ends were cut back, 7 bases at V and 7 bases at J, with 14 bases in the middle. Germline CDR1 and CDR2: SGHDT and YYEEEE. The TCR comes from an adult who received the AZD1222 COVID-19 vaccine. The sample consisted of peripheral blood, taken 28 days after the second AZD1222 dose. The chain uses TRBV5-6 and TRBJ1-4, with a weak D call TRBD1 (6 bases). CDR3 bases: TGTGCCAGCGTACGGGGGCGTGGTGAAAAACTGTTTTTT. Translation gives CASVRGRGEKLFF.